Listed below are T cell receptor beta chains from one sample, sequenced in a study of cytomegalovirus exposure and HLA in healthy donors. Clones were read by immunoSEQ multiplex PCR, and TCRdb kept only the in-frame ones, dropping some. In the table there are about 160,000 clones, about four fifths of which are singletons. What was sequenced was PBMCs. All receptors come from a man aged 45-60 years in good health and CMV-seropositive. Each CDR3 is given with its conserved first and last residue. D genes are given only for firm matches. Rows may omit the clone size; those that give it use once, few, many or a size class.

>TRBJ1-1|TRBD1|NA|TRBV6-6
CASSQLQGARSEAFF
TGTGCCAGCAGCCAATTACAGGGGGCGAGATCTGAAGCTTTCTTT
>TRBJ2-7|TRBD1|once|TRBV5-8
CATYRGATGEQYF
TGTGCCACCTACAGGGGCGCAACCGGCGAGCAGTACTTC
>TRBJ1-1|TRBD1|once|TRBV28
CASSPGTVYTEAFF
TGTGCCAGCAGTCCAGGGACAGTATACACTGAAGCTTTCTTT
>TRBJ1-5|NA|NA|TRBV19
CASSLGAQPQHF
TGTGCCAGTAGCCTTGGGGCCCAGCCCCAGCATTTT
>TRBJ2-3|TRBD1|NA|TRBV29-1
CSVEDKTFFGTDTDTQYF
TGCAGCGTTGAAGATAAGACTTTTTTTGGGACAGACACAGATACGCAGTATTTT
>TRBJ2-3|NA|NA|TRBV2
CASLTDTQYF
TGTGCCAGTCTGACAGATACGCAGTATTTT
>TRBJ2-7|NA|NA|TRBV11-3
CASSLVPGGYEQYF
TGTGCCAGCAGCTTAGTGCCAGGTGGCTACGAGCAGTACTTC
>TRBJ2-1|TRBD1|NA|TRBV10-3
CAISASGTGGGNNEQFF
TGTGCCATCAGTGCGTCCGGGACAGGGGGCGGGAACAATGAGCAGTTCTTC
>TRBJ1-1|TRBD1|NA|TRBV4-1
CASSQDNRGLEAFF
TGCGCCAGCAGCCAGGATAACAGGGGTCTTGAAGCTTTCTTT
>TRBJ1-1|NA|NA|TRBV2
CASTQDRSNTEAFF
TGTGCCAGCACCCAAGACAGGTCGAACACTGAAGCTTTCTTT
>TRBJ1-4|TRBD1|NA|TRBV5-1
CASSLVGGTGTEKLFF
TGCGCCAGCAGCTTGGTGGGGGGGACAGGGACTGAAAAACTGTTTTTT
>TRBJ2-1|NA|NA|TRBV5-4
CASSFKTRDEQFF
TGTGCCAGCAGCTTTAAAACGAGGGATGAGCAGTTCTTC
>TRBJ2-1|TRBD1|NA|TRBV27
CASSRPNRGLNEQFF
TGTGCCAGCAGCCGCCCGAACAGGGGCCTCAATGAGCAGTTCTTC
>TRBJ2-1|NA|NA|TRBV30
CAWSVLSSYNEQFF
TGTGCCTGGAGTGTTTTGAGTTCCTACAATGAGCAGTTCTTC